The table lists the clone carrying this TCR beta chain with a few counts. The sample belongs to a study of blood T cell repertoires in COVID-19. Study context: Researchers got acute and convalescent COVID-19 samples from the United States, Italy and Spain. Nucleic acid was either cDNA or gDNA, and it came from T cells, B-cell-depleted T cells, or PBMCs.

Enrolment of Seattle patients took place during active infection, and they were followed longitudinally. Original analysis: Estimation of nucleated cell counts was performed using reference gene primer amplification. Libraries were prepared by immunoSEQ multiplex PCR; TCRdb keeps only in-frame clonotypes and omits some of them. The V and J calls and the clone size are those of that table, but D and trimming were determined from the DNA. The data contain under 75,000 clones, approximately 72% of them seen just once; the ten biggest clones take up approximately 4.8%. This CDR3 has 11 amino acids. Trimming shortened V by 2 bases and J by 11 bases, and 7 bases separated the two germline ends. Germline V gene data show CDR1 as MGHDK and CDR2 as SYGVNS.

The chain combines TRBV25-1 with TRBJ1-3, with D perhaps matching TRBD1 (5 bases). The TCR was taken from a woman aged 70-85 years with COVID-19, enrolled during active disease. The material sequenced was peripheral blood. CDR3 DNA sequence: TGTGCCAGCAGTGAACAGGGCGCCATATATTTT. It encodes CASSEQGAIYF.